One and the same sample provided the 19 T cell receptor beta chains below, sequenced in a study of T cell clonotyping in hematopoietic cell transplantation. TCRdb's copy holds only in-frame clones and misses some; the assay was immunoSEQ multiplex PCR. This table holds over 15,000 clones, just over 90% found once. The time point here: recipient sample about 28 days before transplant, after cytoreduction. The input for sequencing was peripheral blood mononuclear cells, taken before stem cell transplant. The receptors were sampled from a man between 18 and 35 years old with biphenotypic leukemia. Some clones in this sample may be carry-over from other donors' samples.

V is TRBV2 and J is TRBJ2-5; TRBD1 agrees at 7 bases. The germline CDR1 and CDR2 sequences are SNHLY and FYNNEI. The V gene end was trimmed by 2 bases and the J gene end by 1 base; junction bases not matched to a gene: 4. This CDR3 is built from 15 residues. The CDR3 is CASSERYRGQETQYF. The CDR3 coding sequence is TGTGCCAGCAGTGAACGTTACAGGGGCCAAGAGACCCAGTACTTC.

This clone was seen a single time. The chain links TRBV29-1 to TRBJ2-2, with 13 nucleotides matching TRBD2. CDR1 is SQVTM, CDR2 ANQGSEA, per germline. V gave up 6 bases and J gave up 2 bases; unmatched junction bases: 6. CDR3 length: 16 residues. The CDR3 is CSVAGTSGDNTGELFF. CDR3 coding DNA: TGCAGCGTCGCCGGGACTAGCGGGGACAACACCGGGGAGCTGTTTTTT.

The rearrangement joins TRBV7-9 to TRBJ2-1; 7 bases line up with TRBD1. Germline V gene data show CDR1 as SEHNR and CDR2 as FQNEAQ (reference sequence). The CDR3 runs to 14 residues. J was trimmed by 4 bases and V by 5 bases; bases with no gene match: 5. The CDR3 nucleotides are TGTGCCAGCAGCGAGGGACAGATGTACAATGAGCAGTTCTTC. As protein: CASSEGQMYNEQFF.

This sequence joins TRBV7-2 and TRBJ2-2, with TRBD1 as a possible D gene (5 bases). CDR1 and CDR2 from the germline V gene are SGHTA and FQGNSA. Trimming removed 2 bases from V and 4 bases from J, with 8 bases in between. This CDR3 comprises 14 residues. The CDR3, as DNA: TGTGCCAGCAGCTTACACCAGGGCACCGGGGAGCTGTTTTTT. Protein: CASSLHQGTGELFF.

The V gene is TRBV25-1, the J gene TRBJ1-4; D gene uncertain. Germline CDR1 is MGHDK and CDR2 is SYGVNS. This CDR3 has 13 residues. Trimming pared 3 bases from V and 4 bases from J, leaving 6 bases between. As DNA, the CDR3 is TGTGCCAGCAGTGATGATTATAATGAAAAACTGTTTTTT. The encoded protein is CASSDDYNEKLFF.

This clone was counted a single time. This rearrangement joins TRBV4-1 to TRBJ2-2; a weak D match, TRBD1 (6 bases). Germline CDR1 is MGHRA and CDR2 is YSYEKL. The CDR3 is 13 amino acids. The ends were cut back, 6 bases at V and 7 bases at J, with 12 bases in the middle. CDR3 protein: CASRTGSGGELFF. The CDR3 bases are TGCGCCAGCAGAACAGGGAGTGGCGGGGAGCTGTTTTTT.

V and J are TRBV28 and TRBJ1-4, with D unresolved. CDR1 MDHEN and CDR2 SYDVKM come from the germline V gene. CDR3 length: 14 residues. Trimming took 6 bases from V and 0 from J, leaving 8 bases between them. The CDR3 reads CASSLISTNEKLFF. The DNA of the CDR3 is TGTGCCAGCAGCCTTATTTCAACTAATGAAAAACTGTTTTTT.

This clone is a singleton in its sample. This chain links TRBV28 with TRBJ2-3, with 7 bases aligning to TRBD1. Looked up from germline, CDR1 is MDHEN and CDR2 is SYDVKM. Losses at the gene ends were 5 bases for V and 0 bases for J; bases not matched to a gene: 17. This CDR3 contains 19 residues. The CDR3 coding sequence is TGTGCCAGCAGTGGAAGTTCTCTGACAGGGATTTCTAGCACAGATACGCAGTATTTT. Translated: CASSGSSLTGISSTDTQYF. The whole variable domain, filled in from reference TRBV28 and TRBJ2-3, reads DVKVTQSSRYLVKRTGEKVFLECVQDMDHENMFWYRQDPGLGLRLIYFSYDVKMKEKGDIPEGYSVSREKKERFSLILESASTNQTSMYLCASSGSSLTGISSTDTQYFGPGTRLTVL.

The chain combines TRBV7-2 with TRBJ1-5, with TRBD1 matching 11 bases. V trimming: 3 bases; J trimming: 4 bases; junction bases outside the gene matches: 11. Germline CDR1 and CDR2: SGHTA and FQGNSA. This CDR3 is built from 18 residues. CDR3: CASSFGGRTGGGNQPQHF. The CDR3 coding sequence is TGTGCCAGCAGCTTTGGGGGCCGGACAGGGGGCGGAAATCAGCCCCAGCATTTT. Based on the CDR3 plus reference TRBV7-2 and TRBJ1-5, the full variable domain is GAGVSQSPSNKVTEKGKDVELRCDPISGHTALYWYRQSLGQGLEFLIYFQGNSAPDKSGLPSDRFSAERTGGSVSTLTIQRTQQEDSAVYLCASSFGGRTGGGNQPQHFGDGTRLSIL.

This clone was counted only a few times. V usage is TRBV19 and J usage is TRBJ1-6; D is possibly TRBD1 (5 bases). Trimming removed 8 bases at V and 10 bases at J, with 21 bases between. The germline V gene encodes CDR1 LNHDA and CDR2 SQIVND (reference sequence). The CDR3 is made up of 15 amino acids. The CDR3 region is CASRGRGGDGSPLHF. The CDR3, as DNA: TGTGCCAGTCGGGGGAGGGGCGGCGACGGGTCACCCCTCCACTTT.

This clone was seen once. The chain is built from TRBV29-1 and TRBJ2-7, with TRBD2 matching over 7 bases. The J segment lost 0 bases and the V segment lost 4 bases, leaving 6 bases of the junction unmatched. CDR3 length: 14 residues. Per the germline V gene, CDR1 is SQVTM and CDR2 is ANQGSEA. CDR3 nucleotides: TGCAGCGTTGCCCGGGGGGTTCCCTCCTACGAGCAGTACTTC. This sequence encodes CSVARGVPSYEQYF.

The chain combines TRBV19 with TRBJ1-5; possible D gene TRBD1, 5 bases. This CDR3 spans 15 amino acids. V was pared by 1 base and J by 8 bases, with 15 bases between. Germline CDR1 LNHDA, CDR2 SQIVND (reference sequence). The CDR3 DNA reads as TGTGCCAGTAGTATAGTTTTAGGGGAAGGTGAGCCCCAGCATTTT. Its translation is CASSIVLGEGEPQHF.

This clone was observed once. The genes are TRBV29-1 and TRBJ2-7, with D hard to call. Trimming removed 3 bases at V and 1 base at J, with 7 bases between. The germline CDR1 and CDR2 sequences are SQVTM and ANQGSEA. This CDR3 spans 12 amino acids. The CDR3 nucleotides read TGCAGCGTTGAGAAAGGGTCCTACGAGCAGTACTTC. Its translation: CSVEKGSYEQYF.

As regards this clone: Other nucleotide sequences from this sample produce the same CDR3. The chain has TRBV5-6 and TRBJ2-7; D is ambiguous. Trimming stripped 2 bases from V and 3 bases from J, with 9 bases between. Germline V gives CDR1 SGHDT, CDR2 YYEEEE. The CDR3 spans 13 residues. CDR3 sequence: CASSFGRSYEQYF. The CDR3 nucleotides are TGTGCCAGCAGCTTTGGGCGGAGCTACGAGCAGTACTTC.

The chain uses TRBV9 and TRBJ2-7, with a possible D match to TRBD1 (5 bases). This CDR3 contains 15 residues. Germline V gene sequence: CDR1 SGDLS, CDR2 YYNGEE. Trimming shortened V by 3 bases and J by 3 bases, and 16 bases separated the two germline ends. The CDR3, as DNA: TGTGCCAGCAGCGCTAGACAGCTGCACCACTACGAGCAGTACTTC. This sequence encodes CASSARQLHHYEQYF.

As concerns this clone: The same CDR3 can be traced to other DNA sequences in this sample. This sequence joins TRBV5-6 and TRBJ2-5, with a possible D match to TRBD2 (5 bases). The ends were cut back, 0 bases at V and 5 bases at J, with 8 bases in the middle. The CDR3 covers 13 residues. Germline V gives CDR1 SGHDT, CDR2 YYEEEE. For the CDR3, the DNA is TGTGCCAGCAGCTTGGGACGCGGGGAGACCCAGTACTTC. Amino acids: CASSLGRGETQYF.

CDR3 nucleotides: TGCAGCGTCCACACCTATAGCGGGCTGCGCAACACAGATACGCAGTATTTT. Translated, it gives CSVHTYSGLRNTDTQYF. The chain recombines TRBV29-1 with TRBJ2-3, with 7 bases that match TRBD2. Unmatched junction bases numbered 17, after V lost 6 bases and J lost 2 bases. CDR1 and CDR2 (germline): SQVTM, ANQGSEA. CDR3 length: 17 amino acids.

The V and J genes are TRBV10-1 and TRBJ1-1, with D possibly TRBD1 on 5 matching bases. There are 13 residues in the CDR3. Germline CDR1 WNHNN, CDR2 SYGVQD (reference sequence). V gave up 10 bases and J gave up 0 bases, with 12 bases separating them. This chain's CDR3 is CATQAGLNTEAFF. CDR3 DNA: TGCGCCACCCAGGCAGGGTTGAACACTGAAGCTTTCTTT.

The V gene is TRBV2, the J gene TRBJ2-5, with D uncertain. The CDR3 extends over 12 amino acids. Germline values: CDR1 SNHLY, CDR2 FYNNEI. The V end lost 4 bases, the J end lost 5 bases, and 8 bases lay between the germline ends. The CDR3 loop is CASSVRVETQYF. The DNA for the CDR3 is TGTGCCAGCAGTGTAAGAGTGGAGACCCAGTACTTC. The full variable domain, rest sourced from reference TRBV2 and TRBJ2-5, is EPEVTQTPSHQVTQMGQEVILRCVPISNHLYFYWYRQILGQKVEFLVSFYNNEISEKSEIFDDQFSVERPDGSNFTLKIRSTKLEDSAMYFCASSVRVETQYFGPGTRLLVL.